A selection of T cell receptor beta chains follows, all from one sample in a study of beta chain features in type 1 diabetes. Sequencing was performed with immunoSEQ multiplex PCR; in TCRdb, only in-frame clones are kept and a portion is missing. The table records about 180,000 clones, about 13% of them present only once. Sequencing used central memory CD4+ T cells from blood. These receptors were taken from a woman under 30 in good health. The CDR3 runs from the conserved cysteine through the conserved F or W. Each record gives: J gene, V gene, clone size, D gene, CDR3 DNA, CDR3 protein. A D gene is named only where the DNA matches it firmly. Rows give clone size only sometimes, using once, few, many, or a class for an expanded clone.

TRBJ2-1	TRBV2	few	TRBD2	TGTGCCAGCAGTCGACTAGCGGGAGGTGGGGATGAGCAGTTCTTC	CASSRLAGGGDEQFF
TRBJ1-1	TRBV9	few	TRBD1	TGTGCCAGCAGCGTAGCCTCCGGGACAGGGAGGGCTGAAGCTTTCTTT	CASSVASGTGRAEAFF
TRBJ2-1	TRBV27	few	TRBD2	TGTGCCAGCAGTTTAAGGCCTAGCGGGGGCTATGAGCAGTTCTTC	CASSLRPSGGYEQFF
TRBJ2-5	TRBV19	.	TRBD2	TGTGCCAGTGCGACTAGCGGTCAACAAGAGACCCAGTACTTC	CASATSGQQETQYF
TRBJ2-7	TRBV7-2	.	TRBD1	TGTGCCAGCAGCCCCCCAAGGGGGCGAAGAGAGCAGTACTTC	CASSPPRGRREQYF
TRBJ2-6	TRBV5-8	few	.	TGTGCCAGCAGCTTGGGGACTGGAGACGTCCTGACTTTC	CASSLGTGDVLTF
TRBJ2-1	TRBV6-6	.	TRBD2	TGTGCCAGCAGTGCCTCGGGGGGCTCCTACAATGAGCAGTTCTTC	CASSASGGSYNEQFF
TRBJ1-2	TRBV5-1	once	.	TGCGCCAGCAGCTTGGCTAACAGCCTAAGCTATGGCTACACCTTC	CASSLANSLSYGYTF
TRBJ2-7	TRBV7-2	.	TRBD2	TGTGCCAGCAGCTCGACTAGCGGGAGGGACGAGCAGTACTTC	CASSSTSGRDEQYF
TRBJ2-7	TRBV2	.	.	TGTGCCAGCAGGGGTCGGGTCAGTAGCTCCTACGAGCAGTACTTC	CASRGRVSSSYEQYF
TRBJ1-1	TRBV20-1	.	.	TGCAGTGCTCCCCAGAACACTGAAGCTTTCTTT	CSAPQNTEAFF
TRBJ2-2	TRBV19	.	.	TGTGCCAGTAGACCACAGGGAGGGGAGCTGTTTTTT	CASRPQGGELFF
TRBJ2-7	TRBV7-2	.	.	TGTGCCAGCAGAGAACGACCAGGGACTGCTTCCTACGAGCAGTACTTC	CASRERPGTASYEQYF
TRBJ2-1	TRBV7-9	few	TRBD2	TGTGCCAGCAGCCCCTTAGCGGGAGGGCTCTACAATGAGCAGTTCTTC	CASSPLAGGLYNEQFF
TRBJ2-2	TRBV18	few	.	TGTGCCAGCTCACCGACAGGCGCGAACACCGGGGAGCTGTTTTTT	CASSPTGANTGELFF
TRBJ1-4	TRBV25-1	.	.	TGTGCCAGCGGACAGCCTAATGAAAAACTGTTTTTT	CASGQPNEKLFF
TRBJ1-5	TRBV18	few	.	TGTGCCAGCTCACCACAGGGGCTGAGCGGCAATCAGCCCCAGCATTTT	CASSPQGLSGNQPQHF
TRBJ2-1	TRBV7-3	.	TRBD2	TGTGCCAGCAGCCCCATTGCGGGAGACTCGGCTGAGCAGTTCTTC	CASSPIAGDSAEQFF
TRBJ2-1	TRBV5-1	few	.	TGCGCCAGAGGGGGGGGCGGAAATGAGCAGTTCTTC	CARGGGGNEQFF
TRBJ1-4	TRBV28	.	.	TGTGCCAGCAGTCTACAGGGCTCAACTAATGAAAAACTGTTTTTT	CASSLQGSTNEKLFF
TRBJ2-1	TRBV11-2	.	.	TGTGCCAGCAGCTTAGATCGCTCCCTAGCCAATGAGCAGTTCTTC	CASSLDRSLANEQFF
TRBJ2-1	TRBV7-6	few	.	TGTGCCAGCAGCCCCCCGGCTAGCGAGTACAATGAGCAGTTCTTC	CASSPPASEYNEQFF
TRBJ1-5	TRBV7-8	.	.	TGTGCCAGCAGCTTAGAACAGTATCAGCCCCAGCATTTT	CASSLEQYQPQHF
TRBJ2-7	TRBV18	.	.	TGTGCCAGCTCACCAAGGGGTGACGAGCAGTACTTC	CASSPRGDEQYF
TRBJ2-3	TRBV9	few	TRBD2	TGTGCCAGCAGCGTAGTTAGCGGGTTCACAGATACGCAGTATTTT	CASSVVSGFTDTQYF
TRBJ1-5	TRBV7-8	.	TRBD1	TGTGCCAGCAGCGGGGACAGGGCAGATCAGCCCCAGCATTTT	CASSGDRADQPQHF
TRBJ1-2	TRBV18	.	.	TGTGCCAGCTCACAAGAATCAGGGGAGGGCTATGGCTACACCTTC	CASSQESGEGYGYTF
TRBJ1-1	TRBV4-3	few	.	TGCGCCAGCAGCCGAGCAGGGGATCGTTCTGAAGCTTTCTTT	CASSRAGDRSEAFF
TRBJ2-2	TRBV9	few	TRBD2	TGTGCCAGCAGCGTACGAGCTAGCGGGACGAACACCGGGGAGCTGTTTTTT	CASSVRASGTNTGELFF
TRBJ1-5	TRBV29-1	many	.	TGCAGCGTTCAAAAGGGGAATCAGCCCCAGCATTTT	CSVQKGNQPQHF
TRBJ1-1	TRBV7-9	few	TRBD1	TGTGCCAGCAGCTCCCGACAGGGGATGGGGTCTGAAGCTTTCTTT	CASSSRQGMGSEAFF
TRBJ2-4	TRBV28	few	.	TGTGCCAGCAACCAGGACGGACTTAAAAACATTCAGTACTTC	CASNQDGLKNIQYF
TRBJ2-1	TRBV4-3	few	TRBD2	TGCGCCAGCAGCCATACCGCCGGAGGTAGCGGGAGTGGCAATGAGCAGTTCTTC	CASSHTAGGSGSGNEQFF
TRBJ1-4	TRBV19	.	.	TGTGCCAGTAGTATGGACCGGGAGGTTGAAAAACTGTTTTTT	CASSMDREVEKLFF
TRBJ1-1	TRBV11-1	.	.	TGTGCCAGCAGCGCGACCTGGACAACCGAAGCTTTCTTT	CASSATWTTEAFF
TRBJ2-7	TRBV6-5	few	.	TGTGCCAGCAGATCCGTCTACGAGCAGTACTTC	CASRSVYEQYF
TRBJ2-7	TRBV5-6	.	TRBD1	TGTGCCAGCAGCCACGGGACAGACGAGCAGTACTTC	CASSHGTDEQYF
TRBJ2-7	TRBV28	.	TRBD2	TGTGCCAGCAGTGGGGGACTAGCGGGAGGGTTCCACGAGCAGTACTTC	CASSGGLAGGFHEQYF
TRBJ2-3	TRBV2	many	.	TGTGCCAGCAGCGACAGAGATACGCAGTATTTT	CASSDRDTQYF
TRBJ1-4	TRBV7-9	few	.	TGTGCCAGCAGCTTCGCAGGGAATACTAATGAAAAACTGTTTTTT	CASSFAGNTNEKLFF
TRBJ2-5	TRBV29-1	few	TRBD2	TGCAGCGTTGCTGGGACTAGCGTACAAGAGACCCAGTACTTC	CSVAGTSVQETQYF
TRBJ1-1	TRBV5-4	.	TRBD1	TGTGCCAGCAGACGGGACAGGGCGACGAACACTGAAGCTTTCTTT	CASRRDRATNTEAFF
TRBJ1-5	TRBV28	few	.	TGTGCCAGCAGTTCCCCCAGTTCTAGCAATCAGCCCCAGCATTTT	CASSSPSSSNQPQHF
TRBJ2-1	TRBV7-2	.	.	TGTGCCAGCAGCTTAGGCGGGACAGTCTCCTACAATGAGCAGTTCTTC	CASSLGGTVSYNEQFF
TRBJ2-7	TRBV11-2	.	TRBD1	TGTGCCAGCAGCCCTAGGACAGGGGAGGACGAGCAGTACTTC	CASSPRTGEDEQYF
TRBJ2-6	TRBV28	.	.	TGTGCCAGCATAAGCGGCGGCAGGGGTGCCGGGGCCAACGTCCTGACTTTC	CASISGGRGAGANVLTF